This T cell receptor (beta chain) was captured in a study of blood T cell repertoires in COVID-19. This study enrolled people aged about 18 to 100 from around 25 US geographic areas. Cohort allocation depended upon clinical history that participants reported. Cohort 3 recovery required two negative PCRs, clearance, or symptom resolution. In the source study's methods: Reference gene primer amplification gave nucleated cell count estimates. TCRdb keeps only in-frame clones here, not all; method: immunoSEQ multiplex PCR. D and trimming were read from the DNA, whereas the V and J calls and clone size are those reported in that table. The sample has 200,000 to 300,000 clones; around 86% are singletons. The specimen was PBMCs or T cells enriched from blood (not recorded which). This TCR was recovered from a man between 35 and 55 years old who had recovered from COVID-19.

As DNA, the CDR3 is TGTGCCAGCAGTTTTAATGCGGACACTGAAGCTTTCTTT. The encoded protein is CASSFNADTEAFF. The chain carries TRBV12-3 or TRBV12-4 and TRBJ1-1; no definite D call. With 3 bases removed from V and 3 bases from J, the gap between germline ends came to 8 bases. This CDR3 contains 13 residues.